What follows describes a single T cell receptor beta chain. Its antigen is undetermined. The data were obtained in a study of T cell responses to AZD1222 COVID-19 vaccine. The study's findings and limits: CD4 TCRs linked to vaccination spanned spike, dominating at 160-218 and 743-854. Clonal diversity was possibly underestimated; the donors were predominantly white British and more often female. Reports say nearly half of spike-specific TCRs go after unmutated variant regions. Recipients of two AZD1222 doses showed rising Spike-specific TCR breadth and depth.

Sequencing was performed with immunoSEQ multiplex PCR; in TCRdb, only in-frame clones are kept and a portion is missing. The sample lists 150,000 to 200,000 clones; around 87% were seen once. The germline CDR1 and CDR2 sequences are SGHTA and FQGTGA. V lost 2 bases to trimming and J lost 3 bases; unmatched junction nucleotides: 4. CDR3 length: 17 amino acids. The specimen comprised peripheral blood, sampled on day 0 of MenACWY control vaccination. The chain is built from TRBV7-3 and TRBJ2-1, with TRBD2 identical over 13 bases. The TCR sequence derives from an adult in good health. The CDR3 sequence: CASSLELAGGLYNEQFF. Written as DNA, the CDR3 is TGTGCCAGCAGCTTAGAACTAGCGGGGGGGCTCTACAATGAGCAGTTCTTC.